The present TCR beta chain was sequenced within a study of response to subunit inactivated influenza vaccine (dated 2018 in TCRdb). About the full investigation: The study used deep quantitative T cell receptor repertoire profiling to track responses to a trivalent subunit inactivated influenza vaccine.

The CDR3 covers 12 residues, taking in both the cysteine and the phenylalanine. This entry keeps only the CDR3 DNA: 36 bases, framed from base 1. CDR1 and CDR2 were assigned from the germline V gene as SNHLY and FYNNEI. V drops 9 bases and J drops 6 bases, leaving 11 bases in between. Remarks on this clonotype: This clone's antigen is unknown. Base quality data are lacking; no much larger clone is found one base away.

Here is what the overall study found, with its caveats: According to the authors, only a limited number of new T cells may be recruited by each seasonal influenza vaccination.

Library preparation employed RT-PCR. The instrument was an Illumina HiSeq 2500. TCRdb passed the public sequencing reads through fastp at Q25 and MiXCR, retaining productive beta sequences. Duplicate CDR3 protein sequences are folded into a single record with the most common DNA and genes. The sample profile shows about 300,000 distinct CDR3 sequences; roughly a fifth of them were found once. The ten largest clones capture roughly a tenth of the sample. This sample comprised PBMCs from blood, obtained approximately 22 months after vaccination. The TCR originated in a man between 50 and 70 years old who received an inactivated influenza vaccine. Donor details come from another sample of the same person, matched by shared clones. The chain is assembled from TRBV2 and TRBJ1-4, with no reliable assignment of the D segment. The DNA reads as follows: TGTGCCAGTACGGGGTACGATGAAAAACTGTTTTTT. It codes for CASTGYDEKLFF.